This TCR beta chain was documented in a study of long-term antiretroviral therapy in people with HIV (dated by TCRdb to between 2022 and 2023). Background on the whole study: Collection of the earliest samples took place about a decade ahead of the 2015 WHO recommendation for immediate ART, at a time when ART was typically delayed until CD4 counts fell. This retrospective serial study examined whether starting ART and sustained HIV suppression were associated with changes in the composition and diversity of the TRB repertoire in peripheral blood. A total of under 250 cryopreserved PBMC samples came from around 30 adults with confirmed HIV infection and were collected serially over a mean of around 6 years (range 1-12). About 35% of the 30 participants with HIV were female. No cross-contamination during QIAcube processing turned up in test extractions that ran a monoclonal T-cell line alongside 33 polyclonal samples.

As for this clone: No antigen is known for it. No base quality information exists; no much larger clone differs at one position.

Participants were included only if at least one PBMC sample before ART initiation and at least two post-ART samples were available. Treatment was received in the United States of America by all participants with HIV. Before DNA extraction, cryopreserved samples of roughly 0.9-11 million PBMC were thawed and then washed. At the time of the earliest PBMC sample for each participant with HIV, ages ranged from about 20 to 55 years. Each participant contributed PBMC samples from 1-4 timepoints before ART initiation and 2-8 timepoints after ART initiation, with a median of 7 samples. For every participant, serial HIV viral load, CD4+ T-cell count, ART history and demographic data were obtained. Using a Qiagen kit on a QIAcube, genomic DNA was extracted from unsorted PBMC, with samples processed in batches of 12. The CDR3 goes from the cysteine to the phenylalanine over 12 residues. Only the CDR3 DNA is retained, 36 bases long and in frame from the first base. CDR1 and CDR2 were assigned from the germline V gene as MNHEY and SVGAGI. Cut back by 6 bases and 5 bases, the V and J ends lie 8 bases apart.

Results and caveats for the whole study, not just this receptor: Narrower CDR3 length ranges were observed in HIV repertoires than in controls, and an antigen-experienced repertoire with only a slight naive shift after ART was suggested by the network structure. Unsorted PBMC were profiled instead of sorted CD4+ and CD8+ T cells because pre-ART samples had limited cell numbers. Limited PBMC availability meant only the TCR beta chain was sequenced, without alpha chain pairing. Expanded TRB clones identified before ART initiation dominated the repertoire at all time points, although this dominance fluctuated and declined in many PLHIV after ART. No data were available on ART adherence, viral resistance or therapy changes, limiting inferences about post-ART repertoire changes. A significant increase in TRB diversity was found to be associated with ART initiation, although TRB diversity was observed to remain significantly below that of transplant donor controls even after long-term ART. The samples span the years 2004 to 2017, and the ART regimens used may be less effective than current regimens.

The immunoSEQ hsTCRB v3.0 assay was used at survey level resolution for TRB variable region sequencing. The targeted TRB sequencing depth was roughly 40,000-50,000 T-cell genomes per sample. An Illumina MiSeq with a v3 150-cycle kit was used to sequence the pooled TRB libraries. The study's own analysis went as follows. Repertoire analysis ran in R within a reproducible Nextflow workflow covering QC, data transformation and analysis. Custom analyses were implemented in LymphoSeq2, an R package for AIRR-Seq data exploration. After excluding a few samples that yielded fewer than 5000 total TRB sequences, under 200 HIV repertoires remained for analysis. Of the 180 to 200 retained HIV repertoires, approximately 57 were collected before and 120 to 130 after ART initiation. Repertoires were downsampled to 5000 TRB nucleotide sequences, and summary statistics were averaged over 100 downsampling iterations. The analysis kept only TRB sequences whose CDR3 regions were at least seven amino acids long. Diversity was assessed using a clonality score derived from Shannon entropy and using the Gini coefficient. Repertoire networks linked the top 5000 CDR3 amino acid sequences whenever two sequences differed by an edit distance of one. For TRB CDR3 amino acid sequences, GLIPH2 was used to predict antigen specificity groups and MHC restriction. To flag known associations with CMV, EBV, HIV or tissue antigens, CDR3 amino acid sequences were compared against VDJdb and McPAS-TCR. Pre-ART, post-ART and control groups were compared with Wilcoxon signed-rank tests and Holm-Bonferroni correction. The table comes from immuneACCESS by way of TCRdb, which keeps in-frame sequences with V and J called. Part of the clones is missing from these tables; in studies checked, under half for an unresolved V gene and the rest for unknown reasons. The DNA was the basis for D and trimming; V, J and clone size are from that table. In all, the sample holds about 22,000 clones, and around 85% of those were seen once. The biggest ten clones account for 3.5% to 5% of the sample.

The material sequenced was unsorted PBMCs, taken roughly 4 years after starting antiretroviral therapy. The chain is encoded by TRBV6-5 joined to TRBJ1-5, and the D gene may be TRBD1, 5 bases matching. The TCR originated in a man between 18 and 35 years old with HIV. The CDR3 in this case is CASREGDQPQHF. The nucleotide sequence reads TGTGCCAGCAGAGAAGGGGATCAGCCCCAGCATTTT.